The source of this T cell receptor beta chain is a study of shared clonotypes between healthy human individuals. Study conclusions and caveats: Naive subsets, compared against memory subsets, generally had larger estimated richness values.

This clone was observed a few times. The antigen is unknown. Other DNA variants within this sample encode the same CDR3. The data were produced by immunoSEQ multiplex PCR, yet TCRdb's version contains in-frame clones alone and is incomplete. The profile shows some 200,000 clones, over 60% of them singletons. The length of the CDR3 is 13 residues. Germline-derived CDR1 and CDR2 are SGDLS and YYNGEE. V dropped 0 bases and J dropped 3 bases, with 6 bases sitting between them. Sequenced material: memory CD4+ T cells sorted from blood. Subset noted: CD45RA-negative fraction. This receptor was taken from a man younger than 45 in good health. The chain couples TRBV9 to TRBJ1-1; D perhaps matches TRBD1 (5 bases). The CDR3 DNA follows: TGTGCCAGCAGCGTAGAGGGGTACACTGAAGCTTTCTTT. Its translation: CASSVEGYTEAFF.